Sequencing of this T cell receptor (beta chain) was carried out in a study of cytomegalovirus exposure and HLA in healthy donors. The PCR used 60 Vbeta and 13 Jbeta primers. The repertoire was sequenced with immunoSEQ multiplex PCR; TCRdb's copy has only in-frame clones and lacks some. The sample has about 160,000 clones, about four fifths seen once; the top ten hold 1%. The CDR3 is 15 amino acids. The J segment lost 4 bases and the V segment lost 5 bases, leaving 7 bases of the junction unmatched. Germline loops: CDR1 SGHAT, CDR2 FQNNGV. This clonotype originated in a woman aged 50 to 65 in good health and CMV-seropositive. The V call is TRBV11-2, the J call TRBJ1-2, with 10 bases matching TRBD1. The material sequenced was PBMCs. The CDR3 sequence: CASSPAGTGAYGYTF. As DNA, the CDR3 is TGTGCCAGCAGCCCCGCCGGGACAGGGGCCTATGGCTACACCTTC.